This T cell receptor beta chain emerged from a study of beta chain features in type 1 diabetes. Overall study results and limits: For patients, the naive, central memory and Treg TCRB repertoires appeared more alike than for healthy donors.

The CDR3 sequence is 14 residues long. Germline values: CDR1 KGHSH, CDR2 LQKENI. Between the trimmed V and J ends, which lost 2 bases and 4 bases, there was a span of 11 bases. Only a few counts were recorded for this clone. Its target is not known. Reverse transcription of all isolated RNA meant that expressed TCRB transcripts were sequenced. TCRdb's copy holds only in-frame clones and misses some; the assay was immunoSEQ multiplex PCR. Of approximately 250,000 clones listed, 11% to 15% are singletons. The material sequenced was naive CD4+ T cells from blood. The rearrangement joins TRBV18 to TRBJ2-5; D uncertain. The receptor's source is a middle-aged woman in good health. CDR3 DNA: TGTGCCAGCTCACCAGGTCGAGGAAGAGAGACCCAGTACTTC. As protein: CASSPGRGRETQYF.